These 19 T cell receptor beta chains share one sample of origin, sequenced in a study of T-cell memory formation after mild COVID-19. Each CDR3 protein gets one entry after TCRdb re-called the 5' RACE reads with MiXCR. The sample lists 200,000 to 250,000 distinct CDR3 sequences, about a sixth occurring once. Material for sequencing was PBMCs or a T cell subset sorted from them (not recorded which). The receptors shown here come from a man between 18 and 29 years old who had mild COVID-19 (a few samples of this study predate the infection). Cell type and time point are not known.

This clonotype appeared a few times. The V call is TRBV7-6, the J call TRBJ2-3; 10 bases are a match to TRBD2. After removal of 1 base from V and 4 bases from J, the junction contained 8 bases not matched to a gene. Germline-derived CDR1 and CDR2 are SGHVS and FNYEAQ. The CDR3 is 17 amino acids. CDR3 region: CASSLVASGGPPDTQYF. The CDR3 region has the DNA TGTGCCAGCAGCTTAGTGGCTAGCGGGGGCCCCCCAGATACGCAGTATTTT. Variable domain in full (rest from reference TRBV7-6 and TRBJ2-3): GAGVSQSPRYKVTKRGQDVALRCDPISGHVSLYWYRQALGQGPEFLTYFNYEAQQDKSGLPNDRFSAERPEGSISTLTIQRTEQRDSAMYRCASSLVASGGPPDTQYFGPGTRLTVL.

The sample holds many counts of this clonotype. The chain links TRBV24-1 to TRBJ2-3, with TRBD2 matching 11 bases. V lost 2 bases and J lost 5; bases outside the gene matches: 5. Germline V gene data show CDR1 as KGHDR and CDR2 as SFDVKD. This CDR3 comprises 16 residues. The CDR3 DNA follows: TGTGCCACCAGTGATTCGACTAGCGGGGTTAAAGATACGCAGTATTTT. This translates into CATSDSTSGVKDTQYF.

V and J are TRBV7-8 and TRBJ2-3; D is uncertain. V lost 3 bases and J 2 bases, leaving 3 bases between the germline ends. Germline CDR1 reads SGHVS; CDR2 reads FQNEAQ. The CDR3 runs to 12 residues. For the CDR3, the DNA is TGTGCCAGCAGCTTCGTCACAGATACGCAGTATTTT. Translating gives CASSFVTDTQYF.

This clonotype has just a few counts. The chain combines TRBV20-1 with TRBJ1-5; TRBD1 is a possible D gene (5 bases). This CDR3 comprises 14 residues. The germline CDR1 and CDR2 sequences are DFQATT and SNEGSKA (reference sequence). The V and J ends lost 5 bases and 6 bases respectively, with 17 bases between them. CDR3 amino acids: CSAGKGRAGQPQHF. The CDR3 DNA reads as TGCAGTGCTGGGAAGGGCAGGGCTGGTCAGCCCCAGCATTTT.

This clonotype was detected a few times. The chain carries TRBV7-2 and TRBJ2-5; TRBD2 aligns across 13 bases. The V and J ends lost 6 bases and 5 bases, in that order; junction bases with no gene match: 12. Germline V gene lookup returns CDR1 SGHTA and CDR2 FQGNSA. The CDR3 extends over 17 amino acids. CDR3 sequence (DNA): TGTGCCAGCAGGTCCGGGCGGACTAGCGGGGGTTATGAGACCCAGTACTTC. It is translated as CASRSGRTSGGYETQYF.

This clonotype has a handful of counts. This CDR3 reads CSASPGHEQYV. In DNA, the CDR3 is TGCAGTGCTAGTCCTGGGCACGAGCAGTACGTC. The rearrangement links TRBV20-1 to TRBJ2-7; D not resolved. Germline loops: CDR1 DFQATT, CDR2 SNEGSKA (reference sequence). The CDR3 totals 11 residues. Trimming took 3 bases from V and 5 from J, leaving 8 bases between them.

The chain uses TRBV28 and TRBJ2-2; 10 bases are a match to TRBD1. This CDR3 contains 15 residues. V was clipped by 5 bases and J by 3 bases; unmatched bases: 3. Per germline, CDR1 MDHEN and CDR2 SYDVKM. CDR3 loop: CASSDRGRDTGELFF. The CDR3 nucleotides read TGTGCCAGCAGTGACAGGGGGCGCGACACCGGGGAGCTGTTTTTT. The entire variable domain, with the rest obtained from reference TRBV28 and TRBJ2-2, is as follows: DVKVTQSSRYLVKRTGEKVFLECVQDMDHENMFWYRQDPGLGLRLIYFSYDVKMKEKGDIPEGYSVSREKKERFSLILESASTNQTSMYLCASSDRGRDTGELFFGEGSRLTVL.

This clonotype was observed a few times. The rearrangement uses TRBV6-5 and TRBJ2-3; no clear D gene. The CDR3 sequence is 12 residues long. The V end was cut by 8 bases, the J end by 5 bases, with 11 bases between. Germline V lookup: CDR1 MNHEY, CDR2 SVGAGI. The DNA of the CDR3 is TGTGCCAGCCGAAAGGCCGGAGATACGCAGTATTTT. Translated, it gives CASRKAGDTQYF.

The rearrangement joins TRBV7-2 to TRBJ2-2; TRBD2 aligns across 7 bases. Germline V gives CDR1 SGHTA, CDR2 FQGNSA. V gave up 3 bases and J gave up 0 bases; unmatched junction bases: 4. CDR3 length: 16 residues. The CDR3 bases are TGTGCCAGCAGCTTCGGAAGCGGGACGAACACCGGGGAGCTGTTTTTT. It encodes CASSFGSGTNTGELFF.

V is TRBV6-5 and J is TRBJ1-2, with D possibly TRBD1 on 5 matching bases. The CDR3 runs 13 residues. Germline CDR1 is MNHEY and CDR2 is SVGAGI. Trimming removed 6 bases at V and 3 bases at J, with 11 bases between. This chain's CDR3 is CASSPGGYYGYTF. DNA for the CDR3: TGTGCCAGCAGCCCCGGGGGATACTATGGCTACACCTTC.

The genes are TRBV11-2 and TRBJ2-3, with D unresolved. V lost 1 base, J lost 6 bases, and 14 bases lay in between. Germline assignment: CDR1 SGHAT and CDR2 FQNNGV. CDR3 size: 15 residues. The CDR3 coding sequence is TGTGCCAGCAGCTTAGGAACCCTGCGGTCTGATACGCAGTATTTT. Protein sequence: CASSLGTLRSDTQYF. Based on the CDR3 plus reference TRBV11-2 and TRBJ2-3, the full variable domain is EAGVAQSPRYKIIEKRQSVAFWCNPISGHATLYWYQQILGQGPKLLIQFQNNGVVDDSQLPKDRFSAERLKGVDSTLKIQPAKLEDSAVYLCASSLGTLRSDTQYFGPGTRLTVL.

The chain recombines TRBV4-3 with TRBJ2-4; TRBD1 is a possible D gene (6 bases). CDR1 is LGHNA, CDR2 YSLEER, per germline. There are 15 residues in the CDR3. V was shortened by 0 bases and J by 4 bases, with 10 bases between the two germline ends. The CDR3 sequence is CASSQDGRGKNIQYF. In nucleotides, the CDR3 is TGCGCCAGCAGCCAAGATGGCAGGGGTAAAAACATTCAGTACTTC.

This clonotype was detected once. V and J are TRBV7-8 and TRBJ2-5; no definite D call. Per the germline V gene, CDR1 is SGHVS and CDR2 is FQNEAQ. V gave up 1 base and J gave up 4 bases, with 13 bases separating them. The CDR3 covers 15 residues. CDR3 sequence (DNA): TGTGCCAGCAGCTTAGAAGGAACGAGATCAGAGACCCAGTACTTC. Translating gives CASSLEGTRSETQYF.

This clonotype was detected many times. The chain combines TRBV12-3 or TRBV12-4 with TRBJ1-2; 9 bases agree with TRBD1. The CDR3 loop spans 12 amino acids. The trim removed 6 bases at V and 5 bases at J, leaving 1 base unmatched. In DNA form, the CDR3 reads TGTGCCAGCAGCGGGACAGGGTATGGCTACACCTTC. Translating it yields CASSGTGYGYTF.

The chain carries TRBV7-2 and TRBJ1-3; D is unresolved. The CDR3 covers 14 residues. Trimming took 5 bases from V and 7 from J, leaving 15 bases between them. Germline values: CDR1 SGHTA, CDR2 FQGNSA. The CDR3 DNA is TGTGCCAGCAGCCCCAGGAGGTCCTCCAACACCATATATTTT. This encodes CASSPRRSSNTIYF.

This chain joins TRBV7-3 and TRBJ2-3; weak D call: TRBD2 (6 bases). With 4 bases removed from V and 0 bases from J, the gap between germline ends came to 14 bases. CDR3 length: 16 residues. Germline V gene data show CDR1 as SGHTA and CDR2 as FQGTGA. This CDR3 reads CASSSQRAGSTDTQYF. CDR3 coding DNA: TGTGCCAGCAGCTCCCAACGGGCGGGGAGCACAGATACGCAGTATTTT.

The table lists this clonotype with a few counts. The rearrangement links TRBV28 to TRBJ2-2, with D perhaps TRBD2 (5 bases). Germline V gives CDR1 MDHEN, CDR2 SYDVKM. V dropped 1 base and J dropped 4 bases, with 13 bases sitting between them. The CDR3 sequence is 16 residues long. The CDR3 protein is CASSLSGRGPTGELFF. DNA of the CDR3: TGTGCCAGCAGTTTATCGGGCAGAGGGCCCACCGGGGAGCTGTTTTTT.

The V gene is TRBV19, the J gene TRBJ1-1, with a weak D call TRBD1 (6 bases). The V end was cut by 5 bases, the J end by 1 base, with 14 bases between. The V gene's germline CDR1 is LNHDA and CDR2 SQIVND (reference sequence). CDR3 size: 15 residues. CDR3 nucleotides: TGTGCCAGTAGTCGCACGGGACACGCGAACACTGAAGCTTTCTTT. Its translation: CASSRTGHANTEAFF. Full variable domain (rest looked up from reference TRBV19 and TRBJ1-1): DGGITQSPKYLFRKEGQNVTLSCEQNLNHDAMYWYRQDPGQGLRLIYYSQIVNDFQKGDIAEGYSVSREKKESFPLTVTSAQKNPTAFYLCASSRTGHANTEAFFGQGTRLTVV.

The chain couples TRBV20-1 to TRBJ2-7; 7 bases agree with TRBD2. The germline V gene encodes CDR1 DFQATT and CDR2 SNEGSKA (reference sequence). The CDR3 has 14 residues. J was trimmed by 4 bases and V by 6 bases; bases with no gene match: 12. In DNA, the CDR3 is TGCAGTGCGGTCAGCCTGGGGGGGTGGTACGAGCAGTACTTC. Translating gives CSAVSLGGWYEQYF.